This T cell receptor beta chain appears in the sequencing data of a study of blood T cell repertoires in COVID-19 (dated by TCRdb to the early 2020s). Context from the whole study: The collaborator samples originated in the United States, Italy and Spain and spanned the acute and convalescent phases of COVID-19. A de-identified subject ID, COVID-19 status, age in years and sex were almost always included in the sample metadata. The samples were drawn from two sources: the first 160 participants of the ongoing ImmuneRACE study, and 950 to 1,500 subjects contributed by 6 global collaborators. The prospective study material was composed of cDNA or gDNA derived from T cells, B-cell-depleted T cells, or PBMCs. Subjects who had been exposed to COVID-19, were actively infected with it, or had recovered from it provided the deeply sampled blood TCRbeta repertoires that made up the dataset. The repertoires were made available in a free public database intended to serve as a resource for research on the immune response to SARS-CoV-2. Where available, HLA class I and class II types were obtained from metadata supplied by the sample provider rather than from assay-based typing. The full study reports these points: The amount of clinical and demographic metadata varied by source and participant and was provided uncurated.

There are 12 amino acids in the CDR3, from cysteine to phenylalanine inclusive. The DNA shown is the 36-base CDR3, in frame from base 1. The V end loses 4 bases and the J end loses 4 bases, and a stretch of 8 bases separates them. Based on the germline V gene (reference sequence), the CDR1 and CDR2 sequences are LGHDT and YNNKEL. Details on this clone: It has no known antigen specificity. No clone much larger than this one lies a single base away; base qualities are absent.

The immunoSEQ Assay, a bias-controlled multiplex PCR, was used to amplify TCRbeta CDR3 regions from genomic DNA. As for the original processing: Nucleated cell counts per sample were estimated from amplification of reference gene primers within the assay. Sequence reads were collapsed and filtered to measure the absolute abundance of every unique TCRbeta CDR3 rearrangement. For each sample, productive Simpson clonality was calculated as the square root of Simpson's diversity index over productive rearrangements. This is the immuneACCESS table as TCRdb keeps it, with only in-frame sequences that have V and J called. A part of the clones is gone; compared with another copy, unresolved V genes explain less than half, and the rest is unexplained. Clonal size and the V and J genes are those of that table, whereas D and trimming came from the DNA. The sample table lists 300,000 to 450,000 clones, around 87% of them with a count of one. Approximately 1.3% of the sample is held by the ten biggest clonotypes.

In the prospective study, participants were roughly 18 to 95 years old, resided in 24 geographic areas of the United States, and were enrolled through a virtual design. Cohort assignment in the prospective study relied on participant-reported clinical history from a screening survey and a study questionnaire. ImmuneRACE Cohort 3 recovered participants were defined by two consecutive negative NP/OP PCR tests, healthcare professional clearance, or symptom resolution. In the prospective study, mobile phlebotomists collected whole blood, serum and a nasopharyngeal or oropharyngeal swab from each participant. Over a roughly two-month period, participants in the prospective study had the option of providing additional blood draws and questionnaires. Before DNA extraction, prospective study blood samples were shipped either frozen or at room temperature.

The rearrangement joined TRBV3-1 (or the pseudogene TRBV3-2) to TRBJ2-7; possibly the D gene is TRBD1, per 6 matching bases. The sample was PBMCs or T cells enriched from blood (not recorded which). The receptor was derived from a man aged 30-40 years who had recovered from COVID-19. The nucleotide sequence reads as follows: TGTGCCAGCAGCCGTGGACAGTACGAGCAGTACTTC. It translates as CASSRGQYEQYF.